The next 6 T cell receptor beta chains were all read from a single sample in a study of identical twins. MiXCR, run by TCRdb on the 5' RACE reads, gives a single entry per CDR3 protein. Of hundreds of thousands of distinct CDR3 sequences listed, about 7.5% are singletons. These data were likewise used in another study, on yellow fever vaccine responses in identical twins.

Source material: memory (CD45RO+) T cells sorted from blood. The source is a woman under 30 in good health.

The table lists this clonotype with many counts. CDR3 coding DNA: TGCAGTGCTAGACATCACAGCACAGATACGCAGTATTTT. It is translated as CSARHHSTDTQYF. This sequence joins TRBV20-1 and TRBJ2-3, with unresolved D. Germline CDR1 and CDR2: DFQATT and SNEGSKA (reference sequence). The CDR3 totals 13 residues. The V and J ends lost 2 bases and 0 bases respectively, with 6 bases between them.

This clonotype was picked up many times. The rearrangement uses TRBV28 and TRBJ1-2; 12 bases match TRBD1. The CDR3 is 14 residues long. The V gene end was trimmed by 6 bases and the J gene end by 8 bases; junction bases not matched to a gene: 7. Germline CDR1 MDHEN, CDR2 SYDVKM. CDR3 in amino acids: CASRPGTGGSGYTF. For the CDR3, the DNA is TGTGCCAGCAGACCGGGGACAGGGGGCAGCGGCTACACCTTC.

This clonotype was seen repeatedly, ten times or more. The chain employs TRBV3-1 and TRBJ1-2; no reliable D call. The CDR3 is 12 amino acids. With 1 base removed from V and 4 bases from J, the gap between germline ends came to 4 bases. Looked up from germline, CDR1 is LGHDT and CDR2 is YNNKEL (reference sequence). CDR3 loop: CASSQAFYGYTF. CDR3 DNA sequence: TGTGCCAGCAGCCAAGCCTTCTATGGCTACACCTTC.

The chain is built from TRBV27 and TRBJ2-7; perhaps TRBD1 as D (5 bases). The length of the CDR3 is 15 residues. The germline V gene encodes CDR1 MNHEY and CDR2 SMNVEV (reference sequence). V was clipped by 5 bases and J by 0 bases, with 14 bases between them. The CDR3 reads CASSTQARSSYEQYF. CDR3 sequence (DNA): TGTGCCAGCAGTACACAGGCCCGAAGCTCCTACGAGCAGTACTTC.

The rearrangement joins TRBV10-2 to TRBJ1-6; 7 nucleotides agree with TRBD1. This CDR3 contains 15 residues. Losses at the gene ends were 8 bases for V and 5 bases for J; bases not matched to a gene: 9. Germline V gene sequence: CDR1 WSHSY, CDR2 SAAADI. CDR3: CASGPGTEDNSPLHF. Written as DNA, the CDR3 is TGCGCCAGCGGACCCGGGACAGAGGATAATTCACCCCTCCACTTT.

The table lists this clonotype with a few counts. The chain couples TRBV2 to TRBJ2-3; D is unclear. This CDR3 has 14 residues. V lost 4 bases and J 4 bases, leaving 12 bases between the germline ends. The germline CDR1 and CDR2 sequences are SNHLY and FYNNEI. This CDR3 reads CASSVGWAADTQYF. The CDR3 DNA reads as TGTGCCAGCAGTGTAGGTTGGGCCGCAGATACGCAGTATTTT.